This T cell receptor beta chain was observed in a study of T cell responses to AZD1222 COVID-19 vaccine. Points from the study as a whole: An increase in Spike-specific TCR breadth and depth was observed after two AZD1222 doses. In a largely white British group with more females than males, clonal diversity was possibly underestimated. Per reports, nearly half of all spike-specific TCRs target regions that are unmutated in variants. Dominant CD4 TCR responses targeted spike regions 160-218 and 743-854.

Turning to this clone: Its antigen remains unidentified.

Profiled with immunoSEQ multiplex PCR; TCRdb holds only in-frame clones, not every one. The data hold 160,000 or so clones, with over 75% observed a single time. This CDR3 has 11 residues. The trim removed 7 bases at V and 12 bases at J, leaving 8 bases unmatched. Germline assignment: CDR1 MDHEN and CDR2 SYDVKM. The source material was peripheral blood, sampled 28 days after the second AZD1222 dose. The sequence was collected from an adult who received the AZD1222 COVID-19 vaccine. This chain uses TRBV28 with TRBJ1-1; 7 nucleotides line up with TRBD1. CDR3 amino acids: CASISGGGTFF. The CDR3 bases are TGTGCCAGCATTTCAGGGGGGGGGACTTTCTTT.